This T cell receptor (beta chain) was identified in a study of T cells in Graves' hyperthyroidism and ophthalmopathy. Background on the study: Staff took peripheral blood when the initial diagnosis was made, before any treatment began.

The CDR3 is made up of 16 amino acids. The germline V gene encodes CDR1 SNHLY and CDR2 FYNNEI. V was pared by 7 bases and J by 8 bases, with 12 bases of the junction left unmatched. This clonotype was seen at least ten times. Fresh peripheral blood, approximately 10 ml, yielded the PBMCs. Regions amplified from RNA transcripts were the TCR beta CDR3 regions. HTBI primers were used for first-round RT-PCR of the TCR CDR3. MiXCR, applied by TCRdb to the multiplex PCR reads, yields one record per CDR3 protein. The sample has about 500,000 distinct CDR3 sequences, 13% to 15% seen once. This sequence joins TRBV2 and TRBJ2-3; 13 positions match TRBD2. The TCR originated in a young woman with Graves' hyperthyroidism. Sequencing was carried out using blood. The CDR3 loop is CASNIWTSGSYSTQYF. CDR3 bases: TGTGCCAGCAATATTTGGACTAGCGGGAGTTATAGTACGCAGTATTTT.